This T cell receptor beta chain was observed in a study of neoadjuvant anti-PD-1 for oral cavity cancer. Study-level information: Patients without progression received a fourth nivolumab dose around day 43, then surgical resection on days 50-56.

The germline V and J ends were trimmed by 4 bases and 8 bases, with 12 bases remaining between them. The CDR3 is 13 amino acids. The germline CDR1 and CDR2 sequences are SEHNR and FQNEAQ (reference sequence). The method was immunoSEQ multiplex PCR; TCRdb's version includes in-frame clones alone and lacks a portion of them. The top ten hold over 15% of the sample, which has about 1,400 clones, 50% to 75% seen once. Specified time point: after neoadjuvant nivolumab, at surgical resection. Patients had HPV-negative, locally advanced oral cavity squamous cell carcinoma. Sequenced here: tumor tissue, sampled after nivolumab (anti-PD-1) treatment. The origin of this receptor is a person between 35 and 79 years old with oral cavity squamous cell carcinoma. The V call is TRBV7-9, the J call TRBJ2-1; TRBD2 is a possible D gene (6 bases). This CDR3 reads CASSSRLVDEQFF. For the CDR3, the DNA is TGTGCCAGCAGCTCGCGACTAGTGGATGAGCAGTTCTTC.